A selection of T cell receptor beta chains follows, all from one sample in a study of early T cells in non-severe SARS-CoV-2 infection. TCRdb passed the 5' RACE reads through MiXCR, listing each CDR3 protein once. The repertoire holds 75,000 to 90,000 distinct CDR3 sequences, with approximately 15% as singletons. Sequencing used whole blood. The receptors were sampled from an adult who was a healthcare worker with PCR-confirmed SARS-CoV-2 infection or an uninfected control (not recorded which). CDR3s include the opening cysteine and the closing phenylalanine or tryptophan. A D gene is named only where the DNA matches it firmly. Size is stated for part of the rows, as once, few or many counts, or as a class when the clone is expanded.

>few|TRBV9|TRBJ1-2|TRBD1
TGTGCCAGCAGCGTAGAAAAGGGACAGGGCCATATCGGCTATGGCTACACCTTC
CASSVEKGQGHIGYGYTF
>few|TRBV20-1|TRBJ2-1|TRBD2
TGCAGTGCCCTCTCGGGGACTATCGGCAGGGAGCAGTTCTTC
CSALSGTIGREQFF
>few|TRBV20-1|TRBJ1-3|.
TGCAGTGCTCCCTACCGCAACACCATATATTTT
CSAPYRNTIYF
>few|TRBV7-6|TRBJ1-5|.
TGTGCCAGCAGCTTCCCCCGGGGCAATCAGCCCCAGCATTTT
CASSFPRGNQPQHF
>.|TRBV2|TRBJ1-5|.
TGTGCCAGCAGTAGGAGGACGGGATATTACCAGCCCCAGCATTTT
CASSRRTGYYQPQHF
>few|TRBV5-6|TRBJ2-6|.
TGTGCCAGCAGCTTTTCCCGGGGCCGTTTAGTGACTGGGGCCAACGTCCTGACTTTC
CASSFSRGRLVTGANVLTF
>.|TRBV2|TRBJ2-7|.
TGTGCCAGCAGTGGGGACAATTACGAGCAGTACTTC
CASSGDNYEQYF
>many|TRBV13|TRBJ2-2|.
TGTGCCAGCAGCCCGGCCCCCATCCCCACCGGGGAGCTGTTTTTT
CASSPAPIPTGELFF
>.|TRBV10-3|TRBJ2-1|TRBD2
TGTGCCATCAGCGAAGACAGGGGACTAGCGAAGAACAATGAGCAGTTCTTC
CAISEDRGLAKNNEQFF
>.|TRBV3-1|TRBJ2-1|TRBD1
TGTGCCAGCAGCTACCGACAGGGCAACAATGAGCAGTTCTTC
CASSYRQGNNEQFF
>many|TRBV18|TRBJ1-4|TRBD1
TGTGCCAGCTCACCTCCCGCCAGCGGGACAGGAGGCCTGGGAAAACTGTTTTTT
CASSPPASGTGGLGKLFF
>.|TRBV5-1|TRBJ1-4|.
TGCGCCAGCAGCTTGGATCTTGAAAAACTGTTTTTT
CASSLDLEKLFF
>.|TRBV20-1|TRBJ2-3|.
TGCAGTCCAAACGCAGATACGCAGTATTTT
CSPNADTQYF
>few|TRBV11-3|TRBJ2-3|.
TGTGCCAGCAGCTTGAGACGGGGCACAGATACGCAGTATTTT
CASSLRRGTDTQYF
>few|TRBV7-2|TRBJ2-3|.
TGTGCCAGCAGCTTCCAGGGGTCCACCGGAGATACGCAGTATTTT
CASSFQGSTGDTQYF
>.|TRBV7-3|TRBJ2-2|.
TGTGCCAGCAGCTTAGGAAAGGACGGGGAGCTGTTTTTT
CASSLGKDGELFF
>many|TRBV12-3/TRBV12-4|TRBJ2-1|.
TGTGCCAGCATGGGACTTGGGTCCTACAATGAGCAGTTCTTC
CASMGLGSYNEQFF
>.|TRBV9|TRBJ2-3|TRBD2
TGTGCCAGCAGCGCCATGCACCCGGGACTACATTTT
CASSAMHPGLHF
>.|TRBV20-1|TRBJ1-6|TRBD1
TGCAGTGCTAACAGGGGCCATTCACTTCTCCACTTT
CSANRGHSLLHF
>few|TRBV12-3/TRBV12-4|TRBJ1-6|.
TGTGCCAGCAGTTTGGGGCCGGGAAGGTCACCCCTCCACTTT
CASSLGPGRSPLHF
>.|TRBV7-9|TRBJ1-2|.
TGTGCCAGCACCTCATTACGGGGCGAAAACTATGGCTACACCTTC
CASTSLRGENYGYTF
>.|TRBV12-3/TRBV12-4|TRBJ1-2|.
TGTGCCAGCAGCCCGGGGGGATATGGCTACACCTTC
CASSPGGYGYTF
>.|TRBV14|TRBJ1-1|.
TGTGCCAGCAGCCTACTAGCCAGCCCTCAAGCTTTCTTT
CASSLLASPQAFF
>.|TRBV19|TRBJ2-1|TRBD1
TGTGCCAGTAGTAATAGACAGGGCAGTGAGCAGTTCTTC
CASSNRQGSEQFF
>few|TRBV20-1|TRBJ2-7|.
TGCAGTGCTAGAGACACTTACGGGCAGTACTTC
CSARDTYGQYF
>few|TRBV28|TRBJ2-1|.
TGTGCCAGCACCGGGTCAGTCAATGAGCAGTTCTTC
CASTGSVNEQFF
>once|TRBV6-5|TRBJ2-1|.
TGTGCCAGTTCAGGGGAACTAGCTAGTGGTGAGCAGTTCTTC
CASSGELASGEQFF
>few|TRBV10-3|TRBJ1-3|.
TGTGCCATCAGGAAGGACTCTGGAAACACCATATATTTT
CAIRKDSGNTIYF
>many|TRBV28|TRBJ2-1|.
TGTGCCAGCACGAAGGGGGGATATTACAATGAGCAGTTCTTC
CASTKGGYYNEQFF
>few|TRBV11-2|TRBJ2-1|TRBD2
TGTGCCAGCAGCTTAGGGTGGACTAGTTTGGACTACAATGAGCAGTTCTTC
CASSLGWTSLDYNEQFF
>.|TRBV18|TRBJ2-4|.
TGTGCCAGCCAGGGACAATTAGCCAAAAACATTCAGTACTTC
CASQGQLAKNIQYF
>few|TRBV4-3|TRBJ1-1|.
TGCGCCAGCAGCCAAGTTCAGGGTGAAGCTTTCTTT
CASSQVQGEAFF
>.|TRBV20-1|TRBJ2-5|.
TGCAGTGCTAGGCCCTCGGCGGGTCGGGAGACCCAGTACTTC
CSARPSAGRETQYF
>.|TRBV7-6|TRBJ2-1|.
TGTGCCAGCAGCCCCCGTCCTGAGAGCGAGTTCTATGAGCAGTTCTTC
CASSPRPESEFYEQFF
>.|TRBV21-1|TRBJ2-7|.
TGTGCCAGCAGCATTAGGACTAGCGGATACGAGCAGTACTTC
CASSIRTSGYEQYF
>.|TRBV6-2/TRBV6-3|TRBJ2-5|.
TGTGCCAGCACCCCGGGGAACTTCCAAGAGACCCAGTACTTC
CASTPGNFQETQYF
>.|TRBV7-2|TRBJ2-3|.
TGTGCCAGCAGCTTTATCGGGACAGATACGCAGTATTTT
CASSFIGTDTQYF
>.|TRBV9|TRBJ2-3|.
TGTGCCAGCAGCGTAGGGGTGGAAGATACGCAGTATTTT
CASSVGVEDTQYF
>few|TRBV6-6|TRBJ2-1|.
TGTGCCAGCAGTTACCTTAATCGGGCCCTCGATGAGCAGTTCTTC
CASSYLNRALDEQFF
>.|TRBV5-1|TRBJ2-1|.
TGCGCCAGCAGCTTGCCGAGCGGTCTCCCCGGGCATGAGCAGTTCTTC
CASSLPSGLPGHEQFF
>.|TRBV12-3/TRBV12-4|TRBJ2-2|TRBD2
TGTGCCAGCAGTCCTAGCGGCCGTCCCGGGGAGCTGTTTTTT
CASSPSGRPGELFF
>.|TRBV11-2|TRBJ2-4|.
TGTGCCAGCAGCTTCCGTTTTTATGGGTCGACTGAGCTAGCCAAAAACATTCAGTACTTC
CASSFRFYGSTELAKNIQYF
>.|TRBV28|TRBJ1-2|.
TGTGCCAGCAGTTTGGGGCGGATGGATGGCTACACCTTC
CASSLGRMDGYTF